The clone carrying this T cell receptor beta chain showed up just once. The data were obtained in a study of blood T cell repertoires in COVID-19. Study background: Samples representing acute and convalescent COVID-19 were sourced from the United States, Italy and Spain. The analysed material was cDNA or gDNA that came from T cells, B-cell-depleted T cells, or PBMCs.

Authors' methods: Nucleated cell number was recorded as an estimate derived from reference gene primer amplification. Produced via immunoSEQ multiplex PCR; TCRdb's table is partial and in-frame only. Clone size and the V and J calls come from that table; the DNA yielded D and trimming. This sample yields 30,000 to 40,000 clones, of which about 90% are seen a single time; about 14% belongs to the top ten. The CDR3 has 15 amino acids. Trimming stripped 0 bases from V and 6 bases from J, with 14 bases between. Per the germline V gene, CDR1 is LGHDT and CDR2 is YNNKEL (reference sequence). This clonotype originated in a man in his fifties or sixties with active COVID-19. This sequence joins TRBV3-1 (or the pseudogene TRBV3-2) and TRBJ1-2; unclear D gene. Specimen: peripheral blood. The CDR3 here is CASSQDSWPQDGYTF. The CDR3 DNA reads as TGTGCCAGCAGCCAAGATAGTTGGCCCCAGGATGGCTACACCTTC.